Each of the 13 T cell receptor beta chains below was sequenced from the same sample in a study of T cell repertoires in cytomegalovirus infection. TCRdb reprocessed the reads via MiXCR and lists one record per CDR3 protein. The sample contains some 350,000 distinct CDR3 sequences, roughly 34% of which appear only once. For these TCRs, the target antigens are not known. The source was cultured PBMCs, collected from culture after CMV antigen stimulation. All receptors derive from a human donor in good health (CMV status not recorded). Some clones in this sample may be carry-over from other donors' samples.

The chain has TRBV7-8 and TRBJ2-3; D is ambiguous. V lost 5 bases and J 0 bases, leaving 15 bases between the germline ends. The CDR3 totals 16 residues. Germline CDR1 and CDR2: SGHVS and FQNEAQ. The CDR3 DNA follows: TGTGCCAGCAGCCTCCCTGGGCGTTCTAGCACAGATACGCAGTATTTT. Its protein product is CASSLPGRSSTDTQYF.

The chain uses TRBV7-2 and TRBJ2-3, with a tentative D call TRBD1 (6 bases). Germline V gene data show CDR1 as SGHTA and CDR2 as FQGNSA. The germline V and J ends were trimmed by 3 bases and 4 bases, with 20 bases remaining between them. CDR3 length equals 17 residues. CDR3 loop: CASSFRAWGQGPDTQYF. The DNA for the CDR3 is TGTGCCAGCAGCTTTCGGGCTTGGGGCCAGGGGCCAGATACGCAGTATTTT. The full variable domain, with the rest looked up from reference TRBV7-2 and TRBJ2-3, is GAGVSQSPSNKVTEKGKDVELRCDPISGHTALYWYRQSLGQGLEFLIYFQGNSAPDKSGLPSDRFSAERTGGSVSTLTIQRTQQEDSAVYLCASSFRAWGQGPDTQYFGPGTRLTVL.

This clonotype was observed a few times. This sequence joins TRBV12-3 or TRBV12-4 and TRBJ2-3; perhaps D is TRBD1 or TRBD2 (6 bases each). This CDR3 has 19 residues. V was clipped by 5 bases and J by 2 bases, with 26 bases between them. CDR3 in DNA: TGTGCCAGCAGTCCCTTGAGGAGGGGGTTACTTTCGAACACAGATACGCAGTATTTT. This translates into CASSPLRRGLLSNTDTQYF.

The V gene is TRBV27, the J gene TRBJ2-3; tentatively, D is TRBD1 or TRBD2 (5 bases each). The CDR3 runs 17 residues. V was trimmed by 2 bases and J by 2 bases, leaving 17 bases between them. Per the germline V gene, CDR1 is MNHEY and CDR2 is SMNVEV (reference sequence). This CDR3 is CASSLILRDPVTDTQYF. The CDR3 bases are TGTGCCAGCAGTTTAATTCTTCGGGACCCCGTCACAGATACGCAGTATTTT.

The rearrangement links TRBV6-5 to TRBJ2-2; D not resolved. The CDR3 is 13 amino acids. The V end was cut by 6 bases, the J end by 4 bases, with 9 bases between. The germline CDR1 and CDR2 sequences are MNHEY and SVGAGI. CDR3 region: CASSSTRTGELFF. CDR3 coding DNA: TGTGCCAGCAGCTCCACACGCACCGGGGAGCTGTTTTTT.

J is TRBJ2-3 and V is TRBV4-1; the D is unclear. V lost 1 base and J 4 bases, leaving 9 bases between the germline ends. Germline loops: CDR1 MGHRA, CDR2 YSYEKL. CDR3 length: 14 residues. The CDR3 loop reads CASSQVIGSDTQYF. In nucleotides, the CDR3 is TGCGCCAGCAGCCAAGTAATAGGGTCAGATACGCAGTATTTT.

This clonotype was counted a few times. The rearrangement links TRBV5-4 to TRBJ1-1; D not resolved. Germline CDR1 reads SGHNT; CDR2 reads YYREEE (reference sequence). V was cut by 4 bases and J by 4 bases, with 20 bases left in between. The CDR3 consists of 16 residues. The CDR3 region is CASSPPVDGGPTEAFF. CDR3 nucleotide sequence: TGTGCCAGCAGCCCCCCCGTGGATGGCGGTCCCACTGAAGCTTTCTTT. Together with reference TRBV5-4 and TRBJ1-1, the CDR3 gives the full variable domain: ETGVTQSPTHLIKTRGQQVTLRCSSQSGHNTVSWYQQALGQGPQFIFQYYREEENGRGNFPPRFSGLQFPNYSSELNVNALELDDSALYLCASSPPVDGGPTEAFFGQGTRLTVV.

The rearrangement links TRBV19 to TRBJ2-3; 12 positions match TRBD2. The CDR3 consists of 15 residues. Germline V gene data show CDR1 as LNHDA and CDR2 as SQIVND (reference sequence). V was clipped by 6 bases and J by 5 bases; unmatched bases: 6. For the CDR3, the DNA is TGTGCCAGTAGGGCCCTAGCGGGAGGGCAAGATACGCAGTATTTT. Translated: CASRALAGGQDTQYF.

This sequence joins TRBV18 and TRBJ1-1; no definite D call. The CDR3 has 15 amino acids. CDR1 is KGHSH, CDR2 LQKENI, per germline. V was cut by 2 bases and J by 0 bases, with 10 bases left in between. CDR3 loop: CASSPSELMNTEAFF. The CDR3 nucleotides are TGTGCCAGCTCACCAAGTGAGCTCATGAACACTGAAGCTTTCTTT.

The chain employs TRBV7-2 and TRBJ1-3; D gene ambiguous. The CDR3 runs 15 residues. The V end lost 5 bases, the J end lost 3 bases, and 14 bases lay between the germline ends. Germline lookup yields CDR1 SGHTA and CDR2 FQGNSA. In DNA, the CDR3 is TGTGCCAGCAGCCCCACCTCCTTCGGTGGAAACACCATATATTTT. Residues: CASSPTSFGGNTIYF.

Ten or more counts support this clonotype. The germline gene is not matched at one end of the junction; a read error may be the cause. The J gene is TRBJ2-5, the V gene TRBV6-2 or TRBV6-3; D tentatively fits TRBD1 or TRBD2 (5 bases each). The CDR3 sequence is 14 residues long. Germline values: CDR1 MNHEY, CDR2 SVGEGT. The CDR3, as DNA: TGTGCCAGCAGTTACACGCAGGGCCCAGCAAAAGCGGACTTC. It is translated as CASSYTQGPAKADF.

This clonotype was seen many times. CDR3 DNA: TGTGCCAGCAGCCTCGCTTTGGGCTACGAGCAGTACTTC. Amino acid sequence: CASSLALGYEQYF. The chain is built from TRBV7-9 and TRBJ2-7; no clear D gene. Germline V gives CDR1 SEHNR, CDR2 FQNEAQ (reference sequence). V lost 5 bases to trimming and J lost 3 bases, with 11 bases between them. The CDR3 is made up of 13 amino acids. The whole variable domain, filled in from reference TRBV7-9 and TRBJ2-7, reads DTGVSQNPRHKITKRGQNVTFRCDPISEHNRLYWYRQTLGQGPEFLTYFQNEAQLEKSRLLSDRFSAERPKGSFSTLEIQRTEQGDSAMYLCASSLALGYEQYFGPGTRLTVT.

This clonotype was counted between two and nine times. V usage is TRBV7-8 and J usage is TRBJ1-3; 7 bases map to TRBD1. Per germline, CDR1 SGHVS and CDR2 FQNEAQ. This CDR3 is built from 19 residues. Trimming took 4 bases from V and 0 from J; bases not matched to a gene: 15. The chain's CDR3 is CASSWIGNRGDSSGNTIYF. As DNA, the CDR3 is TGTGCCAGCAGCTGGATCGGGAACAGGGGCGATAGCTCTGGAAACACCATATATTTT. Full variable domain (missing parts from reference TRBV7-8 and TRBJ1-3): GAGVSQSPRYKVAKRGQDVALRCDPISGHVSLFWYQQALGQGPEFLTYFQNEAQLDKSGLPSDRFFAERPEGSVSTLKIQRTQQEDSAVYLCASSWIGNRGDSSGNTIYFGEGSWLTVV.